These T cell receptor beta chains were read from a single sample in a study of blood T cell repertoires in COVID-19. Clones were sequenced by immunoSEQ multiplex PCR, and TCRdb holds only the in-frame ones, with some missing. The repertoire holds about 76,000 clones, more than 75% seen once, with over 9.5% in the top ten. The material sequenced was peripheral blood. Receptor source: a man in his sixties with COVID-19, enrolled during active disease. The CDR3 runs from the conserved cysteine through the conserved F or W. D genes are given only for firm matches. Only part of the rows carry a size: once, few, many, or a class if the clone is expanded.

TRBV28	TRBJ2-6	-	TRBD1	TGTGCCAGCAGCCCACCCGGGACAGTCTCTGGGGCCAACGTCCTGACTTTC	CASSPPGTVSGANVLTF
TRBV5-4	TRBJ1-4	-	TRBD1	TGTGCCAGCAGCCCCGGACAGGGGGAGGGGGAAAAACTGTTTTTT	CASSPGQGEGEKLFF
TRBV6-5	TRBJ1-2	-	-	TGTGCCAGCAGAACCGACAGAAACTATGGCTACACCTTC	CASRTDRNYGYTF
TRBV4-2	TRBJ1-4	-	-	TGTGCCAGCAGGGGGCCGCCTCCGGCCGAAAAACTGTTTTTT	CASRGPPPAEKLFF
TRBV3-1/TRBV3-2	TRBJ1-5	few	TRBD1	TGTGCCAGCAGCCAAGGAATGTTCTCGGGGACAGAGGTGAAGCCCCAGCATTTT	CASSQGMFSGTEVKPQHF
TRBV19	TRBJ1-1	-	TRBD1	TGTGCCAGTAAGACAGGGGGCGGAGGGACTGAAGCTTTCTTT	CASKTGGGGTEAFF
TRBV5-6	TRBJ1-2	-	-	TGTGCCAGCAGCCCTGGACAGACCTATGGCTACACCTTC	CASSPGQTYGYTF
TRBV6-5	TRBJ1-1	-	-	TGTGCCAGCAGGTATACATTGAACACTGAAGCTTTCTTT	CASRYTLNTEAFF
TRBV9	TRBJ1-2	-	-	TGTGCCAGCAGCCCGGGACAAGGATTCTATGGCTACACCTTC	CASSPGQGFYGYTF
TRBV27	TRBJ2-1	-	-	TGTGCCAGCAGTCCTCGCTGGAGCTCCTACAATGAGCAGTTCTTC	CASSPRWSSYNEQFF
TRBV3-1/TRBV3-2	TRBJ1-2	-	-	TGTGCCAGCAGCCGAAGGGGGGGGACAGGCTACACCTTC	CASSRRGGTGYTF
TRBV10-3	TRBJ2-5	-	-	TGTGCCATCAGCAGCATGGAGGGGGCTCAAGAGACCCAGTACTTC	CAISSMEGAQETQYF
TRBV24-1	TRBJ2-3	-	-	TGTGCCACCAGTGATTTTGGGGCCAGCACAGATACGCAGTATTTT	CATSDFGASTDTQYF
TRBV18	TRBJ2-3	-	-	TGTGCCAGCTCACCAGGGGCGTCAGATACGCAGTATTTT	CASSPGASDTQYF
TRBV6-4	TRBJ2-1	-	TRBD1	TGTGCCAGCAGTGTCGAAGCCAGGGGGAATGAGCAGTTCTTC	CASSVEARGNEQFF
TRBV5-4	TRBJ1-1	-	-	TGTGCCAGCAGCTCAGGGTCGGACACTGAAGCTTTCTTT	CASSSGSDTEAFF
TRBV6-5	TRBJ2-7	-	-	TGTGCCAGCAGTCCGTCCCCGGTATACGAGCAGTACTTC	CASSPSPVYEQYF
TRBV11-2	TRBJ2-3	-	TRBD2	TGTGCCAGCAGCCAACCTGAAGGACTAGCGGACCTCACAGATACGCAGTATTTT	CASSQPEGLADLTDTQYF
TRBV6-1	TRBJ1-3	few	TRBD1	TGTGCCAGCAGTGACCTCGACAGGGGGTCGGGCACCATATATTTT	CASSDLDRGSGTIYF
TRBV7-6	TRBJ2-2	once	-	TGTGCCAGCAGCCACCCGGGGACATCCAACACCGGGGAGCTGTTTTTT	CASSHPGTSNTGELFF
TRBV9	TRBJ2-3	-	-	TGTGCCAGCAGCGTAGGAACGGAGTCCTTAGCAGATACGCAGTATTTT	CASSVGTESLADTQYF
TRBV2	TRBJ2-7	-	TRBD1	TGTGCCAGCAGAGACGACAGGGTCTACGAGCAGTACTTC	CASRDDRVYEQYF
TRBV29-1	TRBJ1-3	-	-	TGCAGCGTTTCCCCGGACAGCTCTGGAAACACCATATATTTT	CSVSPDSSGNTIYF
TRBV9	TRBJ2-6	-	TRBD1	TGTGCCAGCAGCGCGACAGGGTCTGGGGCCAACGTCCTGACTTTC	CASSATGSGANVLTF
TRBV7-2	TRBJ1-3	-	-	TGTGCCAGCAGCTCTTCCTCTGGAAACACCATATATTTT	CASSSSSGNTIYF
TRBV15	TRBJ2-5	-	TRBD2	TGTGCCACCACCCCGCTGGCGGGGGGAGAGGGGACCCAGTACTTC	CATTPLAGGEGTQYF
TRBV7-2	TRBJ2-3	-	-	TGTGCCAGCAGACCCAGACTAGGCACAGATACGCAGTATTTT	CASRPRLGTDTQYF
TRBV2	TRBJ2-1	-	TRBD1	TGTGCCAGCAGTGAAGAGGACAGGTCCTACAATGAGCAGTTCTTC	CASSEEDRSYNEQFF
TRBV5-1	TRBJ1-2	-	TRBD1	TGCGCCAGCAGCTACGGACAGGAAATCAATTACCTCGATGGCTACACCTTC	CASSYGQEINYLDGYTF
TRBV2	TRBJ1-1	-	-	TGTGCCAGCAGTATCCGGGATGAAGCTTTCTTT	CASSIRDEAFF
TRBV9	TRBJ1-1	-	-	TGTGCCAGCAGCGTCGACCTGCAGGGGTTGGCTTTCTTT	CASSVDLQGLAFF
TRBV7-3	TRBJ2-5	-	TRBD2	TGTGCCAGCGGCAGCGGGGACCAAGAGACCCAGTACTTC	CASGSGDQETQYF
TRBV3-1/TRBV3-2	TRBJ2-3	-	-	TGTGCCAGCAGCCAAGGGGTAGCTAGCACAGATACGCAGTATTTT	CASSQGVASTDTQYF
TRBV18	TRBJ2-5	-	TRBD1	TGTGTCAGCTCACCACCACGGACAGGGGTCATTCAAGAGACCCAGTACTTC	CVSSPPRTGVIQETQYF
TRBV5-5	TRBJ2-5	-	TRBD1	TGTGCCAGCATGACTTCCGGACAGGGTCAAGAGACCCAGTACTTC	CASMTSGQGQETQYF
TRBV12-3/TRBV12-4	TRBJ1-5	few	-	TGTGCCAGCAGTCCCGACAGAATTGGTCCCCAGCATTTT	CASSPDRIGPQHF